This T cell receptor beta chain was obtained from a study of monozygotic twins with inflammatory bowel disease. This CDR3 has 16 residues. Germline-derived CDR1 and CDR2 are ENHRY and SYGVKD. General study results and limits: Lower TCRbeta diversity (inverse Simpson) was seen in IBD patients than in healthy co-twins. Extra variability in the repertoires of patients may have come from differing immunosuppressive treatments.

Worth noting for this clonotype: Its matching antigen is unknown.

Molecular identifiers with 6-nucleotide sample barcodes were added during cDNA synthesis via template switching. TCRdb reprocessed the 5' RACE reads and reports one entry per CDR3 protein, with no DNA. The specimen's table records fewer than 550,000 distinct CDR3 sequences. The chain is built from TRBV10-3 and TRBJ2-1; TCRdb's assignment of TRBD2 cannot be checked, as there is no DNA. Sequenced input: blood. This sequence originates from a human donor with ulcerative colitis or Crohn's disease, or a healthy co-twin of an affected twin (not recorded which). This CDR3 is CAISESGGRGSGEQFF.